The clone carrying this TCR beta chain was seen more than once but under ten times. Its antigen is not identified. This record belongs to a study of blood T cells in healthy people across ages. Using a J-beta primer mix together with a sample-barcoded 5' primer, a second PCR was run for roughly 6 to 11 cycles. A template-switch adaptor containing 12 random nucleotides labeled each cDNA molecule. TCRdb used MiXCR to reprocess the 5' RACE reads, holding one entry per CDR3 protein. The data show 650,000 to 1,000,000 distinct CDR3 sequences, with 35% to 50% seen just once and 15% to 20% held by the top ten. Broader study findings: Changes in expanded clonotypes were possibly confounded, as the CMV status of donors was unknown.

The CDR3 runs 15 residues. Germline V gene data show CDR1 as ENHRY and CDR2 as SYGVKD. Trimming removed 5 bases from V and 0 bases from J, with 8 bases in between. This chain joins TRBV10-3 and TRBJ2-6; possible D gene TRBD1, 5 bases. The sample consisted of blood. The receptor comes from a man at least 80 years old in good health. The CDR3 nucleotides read TGTGCCATCAGTAGCCAGGGCTCTGGGGCCAACGTCCTGACTTTC. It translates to CAISSQGSGANVLTF.